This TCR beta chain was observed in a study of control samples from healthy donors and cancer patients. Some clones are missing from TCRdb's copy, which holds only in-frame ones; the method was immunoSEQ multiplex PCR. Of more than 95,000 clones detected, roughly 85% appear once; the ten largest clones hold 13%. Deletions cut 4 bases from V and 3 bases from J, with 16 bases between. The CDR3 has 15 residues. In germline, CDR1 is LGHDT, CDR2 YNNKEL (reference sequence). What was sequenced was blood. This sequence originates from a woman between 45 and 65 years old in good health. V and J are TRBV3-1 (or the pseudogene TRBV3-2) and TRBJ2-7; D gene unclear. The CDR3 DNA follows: TGTGCCAGCAGCCCGCCCCACCGACTTTTCTACGAGCAGTACTTC. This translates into CASSPPHRLFYEQYF.